This entry lists 16 T cell receptor beta chains sequenced from one sample in a study of neoadjuvant anti-PD-1 for oral cavity cancer (dated by TCRdb to 2020 to 2022). The intended sense of this specimen's time point label: after neoadjuvant nivolumab, at surgical resection. Preparation of the library involved the immunoSEQ multiplex PCR assay. TCRdb provides this immuneACCESS table in a form limited to in-frame rearrangements. Some clones are lacking; in checked studies, under half of them reflect an unresolved V gene, and why the rest are absent is not known. The sample table shows about 68,000 clones, and more than 75% are seen once. Clones ranked in the top ten supply roughly 3.4% of the sample. The sample was PBMCs, taken after nivolumab (anti-PD-1) treatment. The receptors derive from a person between 40 and 80 years old with oral cavity squamous cell carcinoma.

This clone was detected only once. The V call is TRBV6-5, the J call TRBJ2-1; maybe TRBD1 (6 bases). V lost 6 bases, J lost 0 bases, and 12 bases lay in between. The CDR3 length is 15 residues. Per the germline V gene, CDR1 is MNHEY and CDR2 is SVGAGI. CDR3 DNA: TGTGCCAGCAGCCTTGTGGGGGCCTCCTACAATGAGCAGTTCTTC. Residues: CASSLVGASYNEQFF.

The gene calls are TRBV4-2 and TRBJ2-7; weak D call: TRBD2 (6 bases). The V end was cut by 4 bases, the J end by 0 bases, with 16 bases between. The germline V gene has CDR1 LGHNA and CDR2 YNFKEQ. There are 16 residues in the CDR3. The chain's CDR3 is CASSRELGDSSYEQYF. The DNA of the CDR3 is TGTGCCAGCAGCCGGGAGCTTGGGGACTCCTCCTACGAGCAGTACTTC.

This rearrangement joins TRBV14 to TRBJ2-7, with a possible D match to TRBD1 (5 bases). Deletions cut 5 bases from V and 6 bases from J, with 14 bases between. This CDR3 comprises 13 residues. CDR1 SGHDN and CDR2 FVKESK come from the germline V gene. CDR3 sequence (DNA): TGTGCCAGCAGCGGATCCAGGGCCGGCGAGCAGTACTTC. It encodes CASSGSRAGEQYF. Looking up the rest from reference TRBV14 and TRBJ2-7 gives the full variable domain: EAGVTQFPSHSVIEKGQTVTLRCDPISGHDNLYWYRRVMGKEIKFLLHFVKESKQDESGMPNNRFLAERTGGTYSTLKVQPAELEDSGVYFCASSGSRAGEQYFGPGTRLTVT.

CDR3 residues: CASSPARETYEQYF. In DNA form, the CDR3 reads TGTGCCAGCAGCCCCGCCAGGGAAACCTACGAGCAGTACTTC. The chain combines TRBV16 with TRBJ2-7; a possible D gene is TRBD1 (5 bases). V lost 4 bases, J lost 2 bases, and 12 bases lay in between. The CDR3 consists of 14 residues. Germline CDR1 reads KGHSY; CDR2 reads FQNENV.

This chain joins TRBV9 and TRBJ1-3; no clear D. The CDR3 is 15 residues long. The germline CDR1 and CDR2 sequences are SGDLS and YYNGEE. The V gene lost 0 bases and the J gene lost 0 bases, with 7 bases spanning the gap. CDR3 amino acids: CASSVGGNSGNTIYF. The CDR3 coding sequence is TGTGCCAGCAGCGTAGGGGGTAACTCTGGAAACACCATATATTTT.

This chain links TRBV5-1 with TRBJ1-1, with a weak D call TRBD1 (6 bases). Germline V lookup: CDR1 SGHRS, CDR2 YFSETQ. The ends were cut back, 4 bases at V and 5 bases at J, with 18 bases in the middle. The CDR3 spans 15 residues. The CDR3 is CASSVRGGPGTEAFF. The CDR3, as DNA: TGCGCCAGCAGCGTTAGGGGGGGCCCCGGGACTGAAGCTTTCTTT.

This CDR3 is CASSLGDRQNTIYF. The CDR3 DNA follows: TGTGCCAGCAGCTTGGGAGACAGGCAGAACACCATATATTTT. The chain carries TRBV5-6 and TRBJ1-3; D possibly corresponds to TRBD1 (6 bases). Germline V gene lookup returns CDR1 SGHDT and CDR2 YYEEEE. V was shortened by 0 bases and J by 7 bases, with 11 bases between the two germline ends. CDR3 length: 14 amino acids.

This clone was seen a single time. The chain combines TRBV7-8 with TRBJ2-7; TRBD1 is a possible D gene (5 bases). V dropped 1 base and J dropped 0 bases, with 10 bases sitting between them. This CDR3 region has 15 residues. Germline CDR1 reads SGHVS; CDR2 reads FQNEAQ. CDR3 sequence reads: CASSLGGASSYEQYF. CDR3 nucleotides: TGTGCCAGCAGCTTAGGGGGCGCGAGCTCCTACGAGCAGTACTTC. The full variable domain, completed using reference TRBV7-8 and TRBJ2-7, is GAGVSQSPRYKVAKRGQDVALRCDPISGHVSLFWYQQALGQGPEFLTYFQNEAQLDKSGLPSDRFFAERPEGSVSTLKIQRTQQEDSAVYLCASSLGGASSYEQYFGPGTRLTVT.

The chain recombines TRBV19 with TRBJ1-1; TRBD1 might be the D (6 bases). Germline V gives CDR1 LNHDA, CDR2 SQIVND (reference sequence). The CDR3 spans 14 residues. V was trimmed by 7 bases and J by 4 bases, leaving 16 bases between them. DNA of the CDR3: TGTGCCAGTATCGGGGGGGCCCGGGGCACTGAAGCTTTCTTT. Encoded protein: CASIGGARGTEAFF.

V is TRBV7-6 and J is TRBJ2-3; 11 bases agree with TRBD2. Per germline, CDR1 SGHVS and CDR2 FNYEAQ. Unmatched junction bases numbered 16, after V lost 3 bases and J lost 2 bases. The CDR3 extends over 20 amino acids. The CDR3 region is CASSFRAHRTSGFSTDTQYF. CDR3 nucleotide sequence: TGTGCCAGCAGCTTCCGGGCCCATAGGACTAGCGGGTTCTCCACAGATACGCAGTATTTT.

The chain combines TRBV4-2 with TRBJ2-7; D is perhaps TRBD1 or TRBD2 (6 bases each). In germline, CDR1 is LGHNA, CDR2 YNFKEQ. The CDR3 covers 16 residues. V dropped 2 bases and J dropped 6 bases, with 20 bases sitting between them. CDR3 residues: CASSQNPSGGKGEQYF. CDR3 bases: TGTGCCAGCAGCCAAAACCCTTCCGGGGGCAAAGGCGAGCAGTACTTC.

The chain links TRBV6-5 to TRBJ2-1; 7 positions agree with TRBD1. There are 14 residues in the CDR3. With V trimmed by 6 bases and J by 5 bases, 7 bases remained unmatched. Per germline, CDR1 MNHEY and CDR2 SVGAGI. CDR3 in DNA: TGTGCCAGCAGACGCCCCGGGACAGACAATGAGCAGTTCTTC. Translating it yields CASRRPGTDNEQFF.

The chain's CDR3 is CASSEALAVSSYEQYF. The CDR3, as DNA: TGTGCCAGCAGTGAAGCACTAGCGGTTAGCTCCTACGAGCAGTACTTC. J is TRBJ2-7 and V is TRBV6-1; 8 bases are shared with TRBD2. The ends lost 0 bases at V and 0 bases at J; junction bases unmatched: 4. Germline V gives CDR1 MNHNS, CDR2 SASEGT. CDR3 length: 16 amino acids.

The rearrangement joins TRBV4-1 to TRBJ2-1; 9 positions agree with TRBD2. The CDR3 covers 16 residues. Germline V CDR1 and CDR2: MGHRA, YSYEKL. V shed 3 bases, J shed 8 bases, and the junction held 11 bases outside the gene matches. The CDR3 reads CASSQPGLAGSYEQFF. The CDR3 region has the DNA TGCGCCAGCAGCCAGCCGGGTCTAGCGGGAAGCTATGAGCAGTTCTTC.

CDR3: CASSVAVGTDTQYF. CDR3 nucleotide sequence: TGTGCCAGCAGCGTAGCCGTGGGGACAGATACGCAGTATTTT. This chain links TRBV9 with TRBJ2-3; D uncertain. Germline V gives CDR1 SGDLS, CDR2 YYNGEE. This CDR3 has 14 amino acids. Trimming stripped 0 bases from V and 3 bases from J, with 8 bases between. Full variable domain (rest looked up from reference TRBV9 and TRBJ2-3): DSGVTQTPKHLITATGQRVTLRCSPRSGDLSVYWYQQSLDQGLQFLIQYYNGEERAKGNILERFSAQQFPDLHSELNLSSLELGDSALYFCASSVAVGTDTQYFGPGTRLTVL.

Many counts were recorded for this clone. J is TRBJ2-7 and V is TRBV6-1; D is uncertain. Trimming left V 2 bases short and J 1 base short, with 15 bases between. Germline V gene lookup returns CDR1 MNHNS and CDR2 SASEGT. This CDR3 region has 16 residues. The CDR3 nucleotides are TGTGCCAGCAGTGAACCCCTGGGTGGCAGGTCCTACGAGCAGTACTTC. Protein sequence: CASSEPLGGRSYEQYF.